This entry lists 5 T cell receptor beta chains sequenced from one sample in a study of blood T cell repertoires in COVID-19. Here immunoSEQ multiplex PCR was the method, and the copy in TCRdb shows in-frame clones only, minus some. The profile shows tens of thousands of clones, 80% to 90% of them singletons. The source material was peripheral blood. All receptors derive from a man aged 80 or over with acute or convalescent COVID-19.

This clone was observed a handful of times. The rearrangement joins TRBV5-6 to TRBJ1-3, with TRBD1 identical over 7 bases. This CDR3 contains 14 residues. V dropped 4 bases and J dropped 6; count of bases not matched to a gene: 7. Per germline, CDR1 SGHDT and CDR2 YYEEEE. The CDR3 region has the DNA TGTGCCAGCAGCCTAGGGACAGCGGTAAACACCATATATTTT. It specifies CASSLGTAVNTIYF.

This clone was observed a handful of times. V usage is TRBV5-1 and J usage is TRBJ2-7; 7 bases fit TRBD2. This CDR3 spans 14 amino acids. CDR1 is SGHRS, CDR2 YFSETQ, per germline. After removal of 0 bases from V and 4 bases from J, the junction contained 4 bases not matched to a gene. The CDR3 spells CASSLDGGGYEQYF. In DNA form, the CDR3 reads TGCGCCAGCAGCTTGGACGGGGGAGGGTACGAGCAGTACTTC.

This chain joins TRBV6-6 and TRBJ2-1; tentative D call: TRBD1 (5 bases). V was trimmed by 6 bases and J by 6 bases, leaving 15 bases between them. Per germline, CDR1 MNHNY and CDR2 SVGAGI (reference sequence). The CDR3 runs 14 residues. For the CDR3, the DNA is TGTGCCAGCAGAACGGACACAGCAAGCAATGAGCAGTTCTTC. Its protein is CASRTDTASNEQFF.

The chain joins TRBV9 to TRBJ1-1, with D tentatively TRBD1 (6 bases). CDR1 is SGDLS and CDR2 is YYNGEE in the germline V gene. The CDR3 contains 14 residues. Trimming took 5 bases from V and 3 from J, leaving 14 bases between them. This CDR3 reads CASSPDSSDTEAFF. CDR3 DNA: TGTGCCAGCAGTCCGGACAGTAGCGACACTGAAGCTTTCTTT.

The chain employs TRBV24-1 and TRBJ2-1, with 7 bases matching TRBD2. This CDR3 has 14 residues. Germline CDR1 reads KGHDR; CDR2 reads SFDVKD. V dropped 5 bases and J dropped 6; count of bases not matched to a gene: 6. The CDR3 DNA sequence: TGTGCCACCAGTGCCACGACTAGCACCAATGAGCAGTTCTTC. Translating it yields CATSATTSTNEQFF.